This TCR beta chain was sequenced during a study of PD-L1 blockade in urothelial cancer. Study summary: Atezolizumab was started by patients in the mid-2010s at 1,200 mg intravenously every 3 weeks.

Data came from immunoSEQ multiplex PCR; TCRdb stores just in-frame clones and leaves some out. The sample lists around 57,000 clones; 70% to 90% were seen once. This sample's time point: pretreatment peripheral blood. CDR3 length: 13 residues. V lost 6 bases and J 10 bases, leaving 18 bases between the germline ends. CDR1 is MNHNY and CDR2 is SVGAGI in the germline V gene (reference sequence). The receptor was derived from a man aged 65-85 years with urothelial cancer. The chain joins TRBV6-6 to TRBJ1-2; D is unclear. The source material was PBMCs, sampled around atezolizumab (anti-PD-L1) treatment. CDR3 region: CASSHPITEHYTF. CDR3 nucleotides: TGTGCCAGCAGCCATCCGATTACAGAACACTACACCTTC.